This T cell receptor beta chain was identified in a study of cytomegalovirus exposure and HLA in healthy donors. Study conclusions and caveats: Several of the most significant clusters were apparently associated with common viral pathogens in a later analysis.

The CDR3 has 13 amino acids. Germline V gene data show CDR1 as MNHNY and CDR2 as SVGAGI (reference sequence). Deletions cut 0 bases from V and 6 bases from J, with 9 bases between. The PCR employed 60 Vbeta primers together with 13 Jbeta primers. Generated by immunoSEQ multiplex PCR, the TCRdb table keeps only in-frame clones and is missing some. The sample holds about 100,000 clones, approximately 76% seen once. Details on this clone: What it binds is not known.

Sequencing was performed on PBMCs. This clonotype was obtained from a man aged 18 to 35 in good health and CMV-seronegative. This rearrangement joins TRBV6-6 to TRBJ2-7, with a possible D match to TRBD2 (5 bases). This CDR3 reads CASSYSEEREQYF. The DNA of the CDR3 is TGTGCCAGCAGTTACTCGGAGGAGCGCGAGCAGTACTTC.